One sample yielded the 4 T cell receptor beta chains listed below, sequenced in a study of regulatory T cells in long-lasting Graves disease. Sample time point: newly diagnosed GD, antithyroid drugs for less than 3 months. PBMC-extracted RNA yielded the TCR library. In building TCR beta libraries, iRepertoire HTBI primers were used together with Arm-PCR of CDR3 regions. TCRdb recomputed calls from the multiplex PCR reads with MiXCR, one row per CDR3 protein. The sample lists approximately 560,000 distinct CDR3 sequences; more than 15% were seen once. These sequences were also reported in another study, on T cells in Graves' hyperthyroidism and ophthalmopathy.

Sequencing was performed on peripheral blood mononuclear cells (PBMCs), taken at new diagnosis, from a patient treated with antithyroid drugs. The receptor source for this set is a man aged 18 to 29 with Graves disease.

The chain employs TRBV7-2 and TRBJ1-5; D call uncertain. The CDR3 has 15 residues. The V end was cut by 1 base, the J end by 6 bases, with 13 bases between. Germline-derived CDR1 and CDR2 are SGHTA and FQGNSA. CDR3: CASSLVAGRGQPQHF. The CDR3 DNA reads TGTGCCAGCAGCTTAGTTGCGGGCCGGGGTCAGCCCCAGCATTTT. The full variable domain, in which reference TRBV7-2 and TRBJ1-5 provide the parts outside the CDR3, is GAGVSQSPSNKVTEKGKDVELRCDPISGHTALYWYRQSLGQGLEFLIYFQGNSAPDKSGLPSDRFSAERTGGSVSTLTIQRTQQEDSAVYLCASSLVAGRGQPQHFGDGTRLSIL.

This clonotype appeared a few times. J is TRBJ1-6 and V is TRBV30, with 9 bases fitting TRBD1. The J segment lost 8 bases and the V segment lost 2 bases, leaving 4 bases of the junction unmatched. Germline values: CDR1 GTSNPN, CDR2 SVGIG (reference sequence). There are 14 residues in the CDR3. CDR3 residues: CAWSTGQGYSPLHF. In DNA, the CDR3 is TGTGCCTGGAGTACGGGACAGGGCTATTCACCCCTCCACTTT.

This clonotype was seen repeatedly, ten times or more. The J gene is TRBJ1-4, the V gene TRBV6-5; D is undetermined. The CDR3 has 15 residues. The V and J ends lost 3 bases and 7 bases respectively, with 15 bases between them. In germline, CDR1 is MNHEY, CDR2 SVGAGI. The CDR3 reads CASSYRGSDSEKLFF. In DNA form, the CDR3 reads TGTGCCAGCAGTTATCGGGGTAGTGATTCTGAAAAACTGTTTTTT.

This clonotype appeared many times. V gene TRBV28 combines with J gene TRBJ2-2; 8 positions agree with TRBD1. The J segment lost 10 bases and the V segment lost 5 bases, leaving 6 bases of the junction unmatched. This CDR3 spans 13 amino acids. CDR1 and CDR2 from the germline V gene are MDHEN and SYDVKM. In nucleotides, the CDR3 is TGTGCCAGCAGTAAGCCGGGACAGGCGGAGCTGTTTTTT. Translating gives CASSKPGQAELFF. Using reference TRBV28 and TRBJ2-2 for the parts outside the CDR3, the full variable domain is DVKVTQSSRYLVKRTGEKVFLECVQDMDHENMFWYRQDPGLGLRLIYFSYDVKMKEKGDIPEGYSVSREKKERFSLILESASTNQTSMYLCASSKPGQAELFFGEGSRLTVL.